Below, 31 T cell receptor beta chains from the same sample are listed, as sequenced in a study of cytomegalovirus exposure and HLA in healthy donors. PCR amplification relied on 60 Vbeta primers (plus 13 Jbeta primers). Assay: immunoSEQ multiplex PCR; the TCRdb copy retains only in-frame clones and omits some. The table shows approximately 160,000 clones, with over 60% occurring only once. The specimen was PBMCs. Every receptor here comes from a male donor in good health and CMV-seronegative.

This sequence joins TRBV6-1 and TRBJ2-5, with TRBD2 matching over 11 bases. CDR1 MNHNS and CDR2 SASEGT come from the germline V gene. V gave up 3 bases and J gave up 2 bases; unmatched junction bases: 2. CDR3 length: 15 residues. Here the CDR3 DNA reads TGTGCCAGCAGTGATATAGCGGGGGGGCAAGAGACCCAGTACTTC. Translating it yields CASSDIAGGQETQYF.

The rearrangement uses TRBV30 and TRBJ1-2, with 10 nucleotides matching TRBD1. CDR3 length: 17 residues. Germline loops: CDR1 GTSNPN, CDR2 SVGIG (reference sequence). The ends lost 2 bases at V and 5 bases at J; junction bases unmatched: 14. CDR3 amino acids: CAWSPPGTGELGYGYTF. As DNA, the CDR3 is TGTGCCTGGAGTCCCCCCGGGACAGGGGAGCTGGGGTATGGCTACACCTTC.

This clone has a single count. V is TRBV27 and J is TRBJ2-6; D remains unclear. Trimming cost V 3 bases and J 4 bases, with 4 bases left between them. The CDR3 sequence is 13 residues long. Germline V gene lookup returns CDR1 MNHEY and CDR2 SMNVEV (reference sequence). CDR3 residues: CASSFAGANVLTF. CDR3 DNA sequence: TGTGCCAGCAGTTTCGCGGGGGCCAACGTCCTGACTTTC.

CDR3 DNA: TGTGCCAGCAGCCCCGGGGGGACTAGCCCCTACAATGAGCAGTTCTTC. It translates to CASSPGGTSPYNEQFF. The chain recombines TRBV7-2 with TRBJ2-1, with 9 positions matching TRBD2. There are 16 residues in the CDR3. V shed 5 bases, J shed 2 bases, and the junction held 7 bases outside the gene matches. Germline CDR1 is SGHTA and CDR2 is FQGNSA.

J is TRBJ2-2 and V is TRBV5-6; 8 bases agree with TRBD1. The V and J ends lost 1 base and 6 bases, in that order; junction bases with no gene match: 5. The CDR3 loop spans 15 amino acids. Germline CDR1 reads SGHDT; CDR2 reads YYEEEE. The CDR3 sequence is CASSLRDRRAGELFF. For the CDR3, the DNA is TGTGCCAGCAGCTTGAGGGACAGGCGGGCCGGGGAGCTGTTTTTT.

This clone was detected only a few times. The V and J genes are TRBV30 and TRBJ2-7; maybe TRBD2 (5 bases). Germline V gives CDR1 GTSNPN, CDR2 SVGIG (reference sequence). The CDR3 runs to 14 residues. Trimming took off 0 bases at V and 1 base at J, with 10 bases between the two ends. The CDR3, as DNA: TGTGCCTGGAGTGTAATGCCGGGGTCCTACGAGCAGTACTTC. Its protein is CAWSVMPGSYEQYF.

This clone showed up just a few times. The J gene is TRBJ2-7, the V gene TRBV6-6; TRBD1 matches 10 bases. This CDR3 region has 15 residues. Germline V gene sequence: CDR1 MNHNY, CDR2 SVGAGI (reference sequence). Trimming at V came to 4 bases and at J to 2 bases, leaving 5 bases not matched to a gene. CDR3 sequence: CASSLDRGVAYEQYF. CDR3 in DNA: TGTGCCAGCAGTTTGGACAGGGGGGTAGCCTACGAGCAGTACTTC.

The rearrangement links TRBV19 to TRBJ1-1, with D possibly matching TRBD1 (6 bases). Germline CDR1 and CDR2: LNHDA and SQIVND (reference sequence). Trimming cost V 7 bases and J 3 bases, with 9 bases left between them. The CDR3 loop spans 12 amino acids. In DNA form, the CDR3 reads TGTGCCAGTAATACAGGGCACACTGAAGCTTTCTTT. Translation gives CASNTGHTEAFF. Based on the CDR3 plus reference TRBV19 and TRBJ1-1, the full variable domain is DGGITQSPKYLFRKEGQNVTLSCEQNLNHDAMYWYRQDPGQGLRLIYYSQIVNDFQKGDIAEGYSVSREKKESFPLTVTSAQKNPTAFYLCASNTGHTEAFFGQGTRLTVV.

A single count supports this clone. The V and J genes are TRBV18 and TRBJ2-7, with 12 bases that match TRBD2. The CDR3 consists of 17 residues. The trim removed 2 bases at V and 6 bases at J, leaving 11 bases unmatched. CDR1 and CDR2 from the germline V gene are KGHSH and LQKENI. The CDR3 loop is CASSPATSGSLSGEQYF. In DNA, the CDR3 is TGTGCCAGCTCACCAGCGACTAGCGGGAGCCTCTCGGGCGAGCAGTACTTC.

V usage is TRBV9 and J usage is TRBJ2-7, with TRBD1 identical over 9 bases. The CDR3 sequence is 15 residues long. Germline trimming cut 2 bases from V and 6 bases from J; bases unmatched to any gene: 9. CDR1 SGDLS and CDR2 YYNGEE come from the germline V gene. In nucleotides, the CDR3 is TGTGCCAGCAGCGTGGCCCATGGACAGGGGTCCGAGCAGTACTTC. As protein: CASSVAHGQGSEQYF.

The J gene is TRBJ2-7, the V gene TRBV5-4; D unclear. The CDR3 loop spans 15 amino acids. V was pared by 3 bases and J by 0 bases, with 13 bases between. Germline CDR1 SGHNT, CDR2 YYREEE (reference sequence). The CDR3 region is CASSSLRISSYEQYF. For the CDR3, the DNA is TGTGCCAGCAGCTCCCTGCGGATTAGCTCCTACGAGCAGTACTTC.

The rearrangement links TRBV19 to TRBJ2-3, with a weak D call TRBD1 (5 bases). Trimming shortened V by 7 bases and J by 6 bases, and 23 bases separated the two germline ends. Germline V lookup: CDR1 LNHDA, CDR2 SQIVND (reference sequence). This CDR3 contains 16 residues. The CDR3 bases are TGTGCCAGTAAGGAAGGGGCCGGACCGCAAGCGGATACGCAGTATTTT. It encodes CASKEGAGPQADTQYF.

The chain links TRBV7-6 to TRBJ2-1; D gene unclear. Germline CDR1 is SGHVS and CDR2 is FNYEAQ. V was clipped by 4 bases and J by 4 bases, with 11 bases between them. CDR3 length: 14 amino acids. The CDR3 loop reads CASSSYRRYNEQFF. The CDR3 region has the DNA TGTGCCAGCAGCTCCTATCGGCGGTACAATGAGCAGTTCTTC.

As DNA, the CDR3 is TGTGCCAGCAGCTTGGACAGGGGGCGAGAGACCCAGTACTTC. This translates into CASSLDRGRETQYF. The chain employs TRBV5-5 and TRBJ2-5, with 9 bases identical to TRBD1. Germline CDR1 is SGHKS and CDR2 is YYEKEE (reference sequence). The length of the CDR3 is 14 residues. V shed 0 bases, J shed 4 bases, and the junction held 1 base outside the gene matches.

The V gene is TRBV7-2, the J gene TRBJ2-3; TRBD2 matches at 16 bases. This CDR3 spans 19 amino acids. Germline V gene lookup returns CDR1 SGHTA and CDR2 FQGNSA. Unmatched junction bases numbered 9, after V lost 2 bases and J lost 4 bases. Here the CDR3 reads CASSLNLGLAGGPADTQYF. The CDR3 DNA reads as TGTGCCAGCAGCTTAAATTTGGGACTAGCGGGGGGGCCGGCAGATACGCAGTATTTT.

Concerning this clone: The sample has other DNA sequences that encode this CDR3 too. The chain recombines TRBV6-1 with TRBJ2-1; TRBD2 is a possible D gene (6 bases). The CDR3 length is 16 residues. From germline, CDR1 is MNHNS and CDR2 SASEGT. The germline V and J ends were trimmed by 2 bases and 3 bases, with 14 bases remaining between them. CDR3 residues: CASSEFLEGNYNEQFF. CDR3 DNA: TGTGCCAGCAGTGAATTCCTGGAGGGGAACTACAATGAGCAGTTCTTC.

The V and J genes are TRBV29-1 and TRBJ2-2; maybe TRBD1 (6 bases). This CDR3 is 14 amino acids long. V lost 6 bases and J lost 3, with 14 bases in between. Germline CDR1 reads SQVTM; CDR2 reads ANQGSEA. CDR3 protein: CSVARGRYTGELFF. CDR3 sequence (DNA): TGCAGCGTCGCCAGGGGAAGGTACACCGGGGAGCTGTTTTTT.

The gene calls are TRBV19 and TRBJ2-7; 9 positions agree with TRBD1. Germline V CDR1 and CDR2: LNHDA, SQIVND (reference sequence). With 2 bases clipped from V and 3 bases from J, the junction kept 5 bases outside the gene matches. CDR3 length equals 15 residues. As DNA, the CDR3 is TGTGCCAGTAGTATATCGGGACAGGGATTCTACGAGCAGTACTTC. Its translation is CASSISGQGFYEQYF.

V and J are TRBV19 and TRBJ2-7, with D tentatively TRBD1 (5 bases). The CDR3 contains 15 residues. The germline CDR1 and CDR2 sequences are LNHDA and SQIVND (reference sequence). The V end was cut by 3 bases, the J end by 0 bases, with 12 bases between. CDR3 in amino acids: CASSISDSHSYEQYF. CDR3 nucleotides: TGTGCCAGTAGTATTTCCGACAGCCACTCCTACGAGCAGTACTTC. Full variable domain (missing parts from reference TRBV19 and TRBJ2-7): DGGITQSPKYLFRKEGQNVTLSCEQNLNHDAMYWYRQDPGQGLRLIYYSQIVNDFQKGDIAEGYSVSREKKESFPLTVTSAQKNPTAFYLCASSISDSHSYEQYFGPGTRLTVT.

The chain has TRBV7-9 and TRBJ2-1, with 7 positions matching TRBD2. In germline, CDR1 is SEHNR, CDR2 FQNEAQ (reference sequence). The length of the CDR3 is 16 residues. V dropped 0 bases and J dropped 12; count of bases not matched to a gene: 14. The CDR3 region has the DNA TGTGCCAGCAGCTTAGCGGCTAGCGGCCTCCATAGTGGGCAGTTCTTC. It specifies CASSLAASGLHSGQFF. Filled out from reference TRBV7-9 and TRBJ2-1, the complete variable domain reads DTGVSQNPRHKITKRGQNVTFRCDPISEHNRLYWYRQTLGQGPEFLTYFQNEAQLEKSRLLSDRFSAERPKGSFSTLEIQRTEQGDSAMYLCASSLAASGLHSGQFFGPGTRLTVL.

This CDR3 is CASRIGTGGRNYGYTF. For the CDR3, the DNA is TGTGCCAGCAGAATCGGGACGGGGGGACGCAACTATGGCTACACCTTC. This chain connects TRBV27 to TRBJ1-2; weak D call: TRBD1 (5 bases). The length of the CDR3 is 16 residues. Trimming removed 6 bases at V and 2 bases at J, with 19 bases between. Germline assignment: CDR1 MNHEY and CDR2 SMNVEV (reference sequence).

This rearrangement joins TRBV6-5 to TRBJ2-7, with 7 bases matching TRBD2. This CDR3 spans 16 amino acids. Per germline, CDR1 MNHEY and CDR2 SVGAGI. The V segment lost 0 bases and the J segment 2 bases; nucleotides outside the gene matches: 7. CDR3: CASSYSSSGRTYEQYF. CDR3 nucleotide sequence: TGTGCCAGCAGTTACTCGAGTAGCGGGCGGACCTACGAGCAGTACTTC.

The chain links TRBV7-9 to TRBJ1-1, with D maybe TRBD1 (6 bases). The CDR3 runs 13 residues. V lost 8 bases and J 4 bases, leaving 14 bases between the germline ends. Germline CDR1 and CDR2: SEHNR and FQNEAQ (reference sequence). The CDR3 DNA follows: TGTGCCAGCGGGGCAGGGGAGTCCACTGAAGCTTTCTTT. This encodes CASGAGESTEAFF.

This clone was recorded once. The gene calls are TRBV5-4 and TRBJ1-1, with 11 bases that match TRBD1. CDR1 is SGHNT, CDR2 YYREEE, per germline (reference sequence). This CDR3 spans 17 amino acids. Trimming took 4 bases from V and 1 from J; bases not matched to a gene: 9. The CDR3 nucleotides are TGTGCCAGCAGCGGGGGGACAGGGGGTCTCACGAACACTGAAGCTTTCTTT. It encodes CASSGGTGGLTNTEAFF.

J is TRBJ1-4 and V is TRBV6-5, with D hard to call. Trimming stripped 0 bases from V and 5 bases from J, with 10 bases between. The germline gives CDR1 MNHEY, CDR2 SVGAGI. The CDR3 contains 15 residues. The CDR3 spells CASSYSSGRNEKLFF. The CDR3 DNA reads as TGTGCCAGCAGTTACTCGAGCGGGAGGAATGAAAAACTGTTTTTT.

V is TRBV7-2 and J is TRBJ1-3; D possibly corresponds to TRBD1 (6 bases). Trimming took off 5 bases at V and 0 bases at J, with 11 bases between the two ends. This CDR3 is 15 amino acids long. Germline-derived CDR1 and CDR2 are SGHTA and FQGNSA. DNA of the CDR3: TGTGCCAGCAGCCAGGACAGAGCCTCTGGAAACACCATATATTTT. Its translation is CASSQDRASGNTIYF.

The rearrangement joins TRBV5-6 to TRBJ2-5; 7 nucleotides line up with TRBD2. The J call may be in error: the DNA end matches TRBJ2-7 better. This CDR3 is 15 amino acids long. Germline V gives CDR1 SGHDT, CDR2 YYEEEE. CDR3 protein: CASSSLGTNSYEQYF. CDR3 nucleotide sequence: TGTGCCAGCAGCTCCTTAGGGACTAACTCCTACGAGCAGTACTTC.

V usage is TRBV4-3 and J usage is TRBJ2-1, with D perhaps matching TRBD2 (6 bases). Germline V gene lookup returns CDR1 LGHNA and CDR2 YSLEER. Between the trimmed V and J ends, which lost 2 bases and 12 bases, there was a span of 20 bases. The CDR3 has 15 residues. CDR3 sequence: CASSQSSASVQRQFF. DNA of the CDR3: TGCGCCAGCAGCCAATCGTCCGCTAGCGTACAAAGGCAGTTCTTC.

The chain has TRBV7-2 and TRBJ1-1; possible D gene TRBD1, 6 bases. This CDR3 spans 13 amino acids. Germline V gene sequence: CDR1 SGHTA, CDR2 FQGNSA. V was shortened by 5 bases and J by 5 bases, with 12 bases between the two germline ends. The CDR3 bases are TGTGCCAGCAGCCGATTCACAGGGACTGAAGCTTTCTTT. Its translation is CASSRFTGTEAFF.

This clone was observed a single time. This sequence joins TRBV11-2 and TRBJ1-5; TRBD1 matches 10 bases. CDR1 is SGHAT, CDR2 FQNNGV, per germline. J lost 6 bases, V lost 5 bases, and 7 bases had no gene match. The CDR3 consists of 15 residues. The CDR3 DNA is TGTGCCAGCAGCGGGGGGACAGGGGCAGGTCAGCCCCAGCATTTT. It is translated as CASSGGTGAGQPQHF.

The V gene is TRBV27, the J gene TRBJ2-5; TRBD2 matches 8 bases. Germline V CDR1 and CDR2: MNHEY, SMNVEV (reference sequence). After removal of 10 bases from V and 4 bases from J, the junction contained 8 bases not matched to a gene. The CDR3 is 13 residues long. The CDR3 DNA follows: TGTGCCACCCAGCGGGAGTGGGGAGAGACCCAGTACTTC. This sequence encodes CATQREWGETQYF.